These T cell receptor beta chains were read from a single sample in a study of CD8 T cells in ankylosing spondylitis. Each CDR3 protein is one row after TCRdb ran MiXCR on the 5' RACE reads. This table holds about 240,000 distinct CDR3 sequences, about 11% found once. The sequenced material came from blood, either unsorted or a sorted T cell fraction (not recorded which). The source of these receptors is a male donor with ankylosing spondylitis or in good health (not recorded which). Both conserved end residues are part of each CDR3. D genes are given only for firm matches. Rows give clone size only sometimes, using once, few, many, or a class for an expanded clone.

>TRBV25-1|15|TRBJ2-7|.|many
CASSSDISGAYEQYF
TGTGCCAGCAGTTCCGACATTTCTGGGGCCTACGAGCAGTACTTC
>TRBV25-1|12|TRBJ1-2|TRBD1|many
CASSTGGYGYTF
TGTGCCAGCAGTACAGGGGGCTATGGCTACACCTTC
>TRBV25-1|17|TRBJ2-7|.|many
CASSESEGAGAVYEQYF
TGTGCCAGCAGTGAATCTGAAGGTGCGGGGGCCGTCTACGAGCAGTACTTC
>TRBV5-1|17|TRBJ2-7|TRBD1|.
CASSLSTSTGNDYEQYF
TGCGCCAGCAGCCTCTCCACCTCGACAGGGAATGACTACGAGCAGTACTTC
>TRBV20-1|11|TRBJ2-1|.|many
CSARGYLEQFF
TGCAGTGCTAGGGGTTACCTTGAGCAGTTCTTC
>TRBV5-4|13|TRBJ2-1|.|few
CASSGRRYNEQFF
TGTGCCAGCAGTGGAAGGCGGTACAATGAGCAGTTCTTC
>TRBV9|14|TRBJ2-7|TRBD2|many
CASSGRGLVDEQYF
TGTGCCAGCTCGGGGAGGGGTTTAGTAGACGAGCAGTACTTC
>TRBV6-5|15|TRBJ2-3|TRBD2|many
CASSYSSGGVDTQYF
TGTGCCAGCAGTTACTCTAGCGGGGGGGTAGATACGCAGTATTTT
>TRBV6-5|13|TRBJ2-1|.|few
CASSYSQRGEQFF
TGTGCCAGCAGTTACTCGCAGCGCGGGGAGCAGTTCTTC
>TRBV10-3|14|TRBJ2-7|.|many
CAISEISGTDEQYF
TGTGCCATCAGTGAGATTTCAGGGACGGACGAGCAGTACTTC
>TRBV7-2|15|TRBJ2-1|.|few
CASTRSGGLYNEQFF
TGTGCCAGCACCCGTTCAGGGGGGTTATACAATGAGCAGTTCTTC
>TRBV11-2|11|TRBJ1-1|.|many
CASGGPPVAFF
TGTGCCAGCGGGGGCCCCCCGGTAGCTTTCTTT
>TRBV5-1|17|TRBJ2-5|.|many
CASSPRLAVRRQETQYF
TGCGCCAGCAGCCCACGCCTAGCAGTTCGGCGTCAAGAGACCCAGTACTTC
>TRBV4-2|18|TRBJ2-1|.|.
CASSQSLVTVISYNEQFF
TGTGCCAGCAGCCAATCCCTGGTAACAGTGATTTCCTACAATGAGCAGTTCTTC
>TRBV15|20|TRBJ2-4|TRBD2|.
CATSRGGTSGRASAKNIQYF
TGTGCCACCAGCAGGGGGGGGACTAGCGGGAGGGCTTCCGCCAAAAACATTCAGTACTTC
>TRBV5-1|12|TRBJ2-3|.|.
CASSPGTNTQYF
TGCGCCAGCAGCCCGGGGACAAATACGCAGTATTTT
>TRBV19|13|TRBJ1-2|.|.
CASSIVGNYGYTF
TGTGCCAGTAGTATAGTCGGAAACTATGGCTACACCTTC
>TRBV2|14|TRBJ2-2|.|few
CASRTLANTGELFF
TGTGCCAGCAGGACATTAGCGAACACCGGGGAGCTGTTTTTT
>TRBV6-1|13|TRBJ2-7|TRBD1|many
CASRSTGDYEQYF
TGTGCCAGCAGGTCCACAGGGGACTACGAGCAGTACTTC
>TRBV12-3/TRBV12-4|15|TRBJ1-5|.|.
CASLRTGNSNQPQHF
TGTGCCAGCTTACGAACGGGCAATAGCAATCAGCCCCAGCATTTT
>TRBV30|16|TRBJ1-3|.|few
CAWSVSGGVPGNTIYF
TGTGCCTGGAGTGTATCGGGGGGAGTCCCTGGAAACACCATATATTTT
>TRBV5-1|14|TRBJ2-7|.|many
CASSLAVPEGEQYF
TGCGCCAGCAGCTTGGCCGTTCCCGAGGGGGAGCAGTACTTC
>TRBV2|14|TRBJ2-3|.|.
CASSGWDFTDTQYF
TGTGCCAGCAGTGGGTGGGACTTCACAGATACGCAGTATTTT
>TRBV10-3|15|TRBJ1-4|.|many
CAISLGQAQSGELFF
TGTGCCATCAGTCTTGGACAAGCCCAGTCGGGAGAACTGTTTTTT
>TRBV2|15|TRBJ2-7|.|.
CASRSSSGRHGEQYF
TGTGCCAGCAGATCCTCCAGCGGTCGGCATGGTGAGCAGTACTTC
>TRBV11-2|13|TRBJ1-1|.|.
CASSPDSNTEAFF
TGTGCCAGCAGCCCGGACTCGAACACTGAAGCTTTCTTT
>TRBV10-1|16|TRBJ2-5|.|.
CASSESQLAPAETQYF
TGCGCCAGCAGTGAGTCGCAATTGGCCCCTGCGGAGACCCAGTACTTC
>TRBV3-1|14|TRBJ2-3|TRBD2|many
CASSRAGAGDTQYF
TGTGCCAGCAGCCGAGCGGGAGCTGGAGATACGCAGTATTTT
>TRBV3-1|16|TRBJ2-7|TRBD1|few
CASSRFRDRGLGEQYF
TGTGCCAGCAGCCGCTTCCGGGACAGGGGGCTCGGCGAGCAGTACTTC
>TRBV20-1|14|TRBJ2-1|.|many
CSARDEGDHNEQFF
TGCAGTGCTAGAGATGAGGGGGATCACAATGAGCAGTTCTTC
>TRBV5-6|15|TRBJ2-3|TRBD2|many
CASSLNGRGTDTQYF
TGTGCCAGCAGCTTGAATGGGAGGGGCACAGATACGCAGTATTTT
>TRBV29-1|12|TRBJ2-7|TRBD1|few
CSVRTGQYEQYF
TGCAGCGTCCGGACAGGCCAATACGAGCAGTACTTC
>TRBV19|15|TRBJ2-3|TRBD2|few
CASREIWTSTDTQYF
TGTGCCAGTAGGGAAATCTGGACTAGCACGGATACGCAGTATTTT
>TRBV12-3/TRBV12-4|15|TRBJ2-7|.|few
CASSSTGTEAYEQYF
TGTGCCAGCAGTAGTACCGGGACGGAGGCCTACGAGCAGTACTTC
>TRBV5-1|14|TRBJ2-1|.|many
CASSLVGDFNEQFF
TGCGCCAGCAGCTTGGTGGGGGACTTCAATGAGCAGTTCTTC
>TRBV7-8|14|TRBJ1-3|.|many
CASSPGDSGNTIYF
TGTGCCAGCAGCCCAGGGGACTCTGGAAACACCATATATTTT
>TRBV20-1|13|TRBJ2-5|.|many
CSARAEVLKTQYF
TGCAGTGCCAGGGCGGAGGTACTGAAGACCCAGTACTTC
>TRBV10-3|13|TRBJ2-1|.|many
CAIRDSAYNEQFF
TGTGCCATCAGGGACAGCGCTTACAATGAGCAGTTCTTC
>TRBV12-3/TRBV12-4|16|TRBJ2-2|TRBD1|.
CASRRSETGGTGELFF
TGTGCCAGCAGACGATCCGAGACAGGGGGGACCGGGGAGCTGTTTTTT